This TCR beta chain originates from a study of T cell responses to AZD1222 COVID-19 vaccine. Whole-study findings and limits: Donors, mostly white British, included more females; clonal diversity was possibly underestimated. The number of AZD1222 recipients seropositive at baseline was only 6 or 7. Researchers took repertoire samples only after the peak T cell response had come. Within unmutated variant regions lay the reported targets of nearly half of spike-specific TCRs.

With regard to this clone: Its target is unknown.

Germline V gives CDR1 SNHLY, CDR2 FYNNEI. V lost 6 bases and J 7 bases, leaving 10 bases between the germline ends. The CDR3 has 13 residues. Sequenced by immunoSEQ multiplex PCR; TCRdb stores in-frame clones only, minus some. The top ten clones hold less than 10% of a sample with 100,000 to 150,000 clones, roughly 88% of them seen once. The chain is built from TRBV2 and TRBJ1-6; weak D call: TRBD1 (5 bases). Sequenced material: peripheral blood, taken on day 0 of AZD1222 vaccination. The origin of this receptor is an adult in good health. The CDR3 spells CASSIRQNSPLHF. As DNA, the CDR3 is TGTGCCAGCAGCATCAGACAGAATTCACCCCTCCACTTT.